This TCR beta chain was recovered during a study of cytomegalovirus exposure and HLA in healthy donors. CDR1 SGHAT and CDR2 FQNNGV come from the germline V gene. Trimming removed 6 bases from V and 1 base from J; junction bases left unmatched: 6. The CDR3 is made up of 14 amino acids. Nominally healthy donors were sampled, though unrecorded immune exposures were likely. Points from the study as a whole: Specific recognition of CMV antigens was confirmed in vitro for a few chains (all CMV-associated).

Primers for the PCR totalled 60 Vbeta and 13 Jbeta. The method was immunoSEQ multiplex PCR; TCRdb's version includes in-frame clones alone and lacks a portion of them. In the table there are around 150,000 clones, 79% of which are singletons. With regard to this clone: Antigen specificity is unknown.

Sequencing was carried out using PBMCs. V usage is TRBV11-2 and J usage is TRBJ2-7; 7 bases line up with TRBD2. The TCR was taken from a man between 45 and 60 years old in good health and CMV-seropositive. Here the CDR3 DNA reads TGTGCCAGCAGTTCTAGCGGCCTGTCCTACGAGCAGTACTTC. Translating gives CASSSSGLSYEQYF.